This T cell receptor (beta chain) is from a study of cytomegalovirus exposure and HLA in healthy donors (dated by TCRdb to the late 2010s). Concerning the study at large: An earlier analysis of 587 of the donors reported more than 250 Gb of sequence data and approximately 110 million unique TCR beta sequences from 150 million to 200 million T cells. Approximately 300 gigabases of sequencing data and 80 million or so unique TCR sequences were included in an early release covering several hundred HLA-typed donors. The genetic ancestry cluster associated with self-reported Caucasian donors included 70% to 85% of the roughly 410 genotyped donors. The study aimed to test whether cataloging public T cell receptors could reveal signatures of past pathogen exposure. Using immunosequencing, the study profiled T cell repertoires from about 610 subjects and related those repertoires to cytomegalovirus serostatus. Besides the first cohort of roughly 660 subjects, a separate validation cohort made up of 90 to 150 different subjects was used. High-throughput TCR immunosequencing, statistical association of individual TCRs with disease status, and machine learning were combined to predict cytomegalovirus infection status. In a later analysis, previously published TCR beta repertoires from fewer than 750 donors were re-analyzed and high-resolution HLA genotyping was added so that TCR occurrence patterns could be studied. Rather than using new phenotypic data, the later analysis identified candidate immune exposures from TCR beta sequences and from how often those sequences occurred across donors. An earlier analysis of roughly 600 of the donors used high-throughput TCR beta sequencing to judge whether each TCR beta V gene segment behaved as functional or pseudogenic. Donor age, sex, ethnicity and CMV serostatus were collected together with the repertoire data. A later genetic analysis took genome-wide SNP genotypes for about 55% of the roughly 670 donors and used that subset as a discovery cohort. All discovery cohort repertoires had been generated using a single sequencing platform. HLA typing covered class I and class II loci at four-digit resolution. Typing coverage differed by locus: A, B, C, DRB1 and DQB1 were typed in about 620-630 donors, DQA1 in 522, DPA1 in nearly 610, and DPB1 in just under 490. Five DR-DQ haplotypes were handled as single units for association and clustering, since linkage in the cohort was strong. Among some 400 genotyped donors of the cohort, an average of about 240,000 unique TCR beta nucleotide sequences was sequenced per donor, of which about 19% were non-productive. What the authors observed across the whole study: According to a later analysis, parvovirus B19, influenza, CMV and Epstein-Barr virus appeared linked to several top co-occurrence clusters. Because counts were too low, more than 15 rarely observed V segments, including chromosome 9 orphons, were excluded from the earlier analysis of 587 of the donors. According to the authors, the approach could potentially be generalized to other disease states and immunological phenotypes. A further reported finding was that TCR beta sequences accurately predicted the HLA-A and HLA-B alleles for most subjects in the first cohort. A group of highly shared sequence variants was considered likely to be a technical artifact of the sequencing pipeline. According to a later analysis, TCR association rates differed among HLA loci, with DRB1 alleles showing the most associated TCRs and HLA-C alleles showing the fewest. A total of 150 to 200 TCR beta chains were listed by the study as associated with cytomegalovirus. Compared with equally common non-associated chains, HLA-associated TCR beta chains in a later analysis were more clonally expanded and had lower generation probabilities. Most CMV-associated TCR beta chains appeared to be HLA-restricted in a later analysis, and the HLA associations seemed to be driven largely by CMV exposure. The only immune exposure information available for the cohort was CMV serostatus. At a false discovery rate of 0.05, a later analysis linked roughly 17,000 TCR beta sequences to specific HLA alleles. Because some donors lacked HLA typing at each locus, the association tests relied only on the typed subset. In this cohort, only TCR beta chains were sequenced, and detectable features were limited by the absence of alpha or paired-chain data. Because the 87-base-pair reads could not distinguish some IMGT-functional V segments, including TRBV6-2 and TRBV6-3, those segments were excluded. A few of the identified cytomegalovirus-associated TCR beta chains were confirmed in vitro to be specific for cytomegalovirus antigens. When HLA alleles, especially DR and DQ, strongly co-occurred, TCR associations were difficult to assign to individual alleles. In a later genetic analysis, a missense DCLRE1C variant was associated with V-gene and J-gene trimming of TCR beta chains, and the association was replicated in an independent cohort. Most TCR sequences were seen in very few donors, while some public TCRs were found in many individuals. Roughly uniform sequencing depth across donors was assumed in presence/absence analyses, although this assumption may not hold. Correlated functional status among segregating V segments might reflect linkage disequilibrium, but an unknown experimental factor could not be ruled out. In a later genetic analysis, fewer N-insertions in productive TCRs were reported among donors in an Asian-associated ancestry cluster than the roughly 700-donor mean. The classifier was reported to diagnose cytomegalovirus status with high specificity and sensitivity in both the original cohort and the validation cohort. In an earlier analysis of fewer than 750 of the donors, most TCR beta V segments were observed in productive rearrangements about 90% or about 30% of the time, broadly matching IMGT annotations.

The cohort comprised around 700 healthy bone marrow donors. Cohort members were all nominally healthy when sampled, although unrecorded immune exposures were likely present. The donor was CMV seropositive and belonged to the group of 250 to 300 seropositive cohort members. Each donor provided a peripheral blood sample, and peripheral blood mononuclear cells were used for TCR beta sequencing. The Qiagen DNeasy Blood Extraction Kit was used to extract genomic DNA from the blood cell samples. Comment on this clone: Which antigen it targets is not known. The record has no base qualities; no much larger clone is one base away.

In the germline V gene (reference sequence), CDR1 corresponds to SGHNT and CDR2 to YYREEE. V gives up 4 bases and J gives up 0 bases, and the segment between their germline ends measures 10 bases. The CDR3 holds 14 amino acids from the cysteine to the phenylalanine. Solely the CDR3 DNA is kept, with 42 bases framed from the first base. Receptors were amplified or captured by the immunoSEQ multiplex PCR assay. A mixture of 60 forward primers for TCR Vbeta segments and 13 reverse primers for TCR Jbeta segments was used in the multiplex PCR. Amplification of the CDR3 region of rearranged TCR beta genes was performed with a multiplex PCR assay on genomic DNA. The Illumina HiSeq System was used to sequence the amplified TCR beta libraries as 87-base-pair reads. The source study handled its data this way. A later analysis tallied some 79 million unique TCR beta chains across the roughly 610 repertoires, and around 12 million of those chains were shared by two or more donors. A nearest-neighbor algorithm error-corrected the raw reads and collapsed the reads into unique sequences, merging closely related sequences to remove PCR and sequencing errors. V, D and J gene segments were assigned by aligning CDR3 sequences to IMGT reference sequences. For a sequence to be retained, a match of at least six nucleotides was required to both a V gene segment and a J gene segment. Rearrangements were classified as productive when the CDR3 lacked stop codons and remained in frame with V and J, and all other rearrangements were classified as non-productive. Following IMGT convention, CDR3 was defined as the stretch from the second conserved V-encoded cysteine up to the conserved J-encoded phenylalanine. The earlier analysis of 587 of the donors excluded any sequence lacking an unambiguous match to a single V gene segment. In an earlier analysis of 500 to 750 of the donors, V segments were called functional above 56.7% productive rearrangements and were called segregating when the between-donor standard deviation exceeded 5%. A statistical classification framework was built to diagnose cytomegalovirus status from the catalog of TCR beta chain sequences. A later analysis assigned V and J genes by comparing TCR nucleotide sequences with IMGT/GENE-DB human TR gene sequences. A later analysis assigned CDR3 sequences and most-parsimonious VDJ recombination scenarios with the TCRdist pipeline. A later analysis defined each TCR beta chain by its CDR3 amino acid sequence plus V-gene family, and excluded reads lacking a unique V-gene family. As a way to deal with suspected cross-contamination and a sequencing artifact, a later analysis dropped under 600 nucleotide sequences that were highly shared and had low generation probability. In a later analysis, a clonal expansion index for each public chain was calculated from normalized within-repertoire ranks of inferred template counts. In a later analysis, generation probabilities were computed using a VDJ recombination model fitted to out-of-frame rearrangements, and the results were checked against IGoR. In a later analysis, TCR-TCR, TCR-HLA and TCR-CMV co-occurrence was scored with hypergeometric tests, and a repertoire-size bias correction was applied to TCR pairs. A later analysis estimated false discovery rates by permuting HLA or CMV assignments 20 times. In a later analysis, co-occurring TCRs were grouped using DBSCAN, and TCRdist sequence similarity was added for clustering within HLA-allele-positive subsets. Repertoires with fewer than 30,000 or more than 120,000 public chains, plus five repertoires with anomalous nucleotide sharing, were excluded from co-occurrence clustering. The table comes from immuneACCESS by way of TCRdb, which keeps in-frame sequences with V and J called. Part of the clones is missing from these tables; in studies checked, under half for an unresolved V gene and the rest for unknown reasons. That table gives V, J and clone size, and the DNA gave D and trimming. The sample table shows around 150,000 clones, and about 81% are seen once. The ten largest clonotypes hold under 3% of the sample.

This chain is built from TRBV5-4 and TRBJ1-1; D gene: possibly TRBD1, on 5 matching bases. Specimen: PBMCs. This sequence was found in a woman aged 50 to 60 in good health and CMV-seropositive. The CDR3 region reads CASSETVVNTEAFF. The nucleotide sequence is TGTGCCAGCAGCGAGACAGTCGTGAACACTGAAGCTTTCTTT.